These T cell receptor beta chains were read from a single sample in a study of T cells in Graves' hyperthyroidism and ophthalmopathy. MiXCR, applied by TCRdb to the multiplex PCR reads, yields one record per CDR3 protein. The table includes around 110,000 distinct CDR3 sequences, roughly 15% detected once. Sequencing input: blood. The receptors were gathered from a woman between 45 and 65 years old with Graves' hyperthyroidism. The CDR3 runs from the conserved cysteine through the conserved F or W. A D gene is named only where the DNA matches it firmly. Clone size is shown for a subset of rows, as once, few, many or a class of expanded clone.

V	J	D	length	size	DNA	CDR3
TRBV2	TRBJ2-5	-	12	many	TGTGCCAGCAGTGCTGGGTCGGAGACCCAGTACTTC	CASSAGSETQYF
TRBV7-9	TRBJ1-5	-	14	many	TGTGCCAGCAGCCTCAGCGGGGGACGGGGTCCCCAGCATTTT	CASSLSGGRGPQHF
TRBV27	TRBJ2-3	-	16	few	TGTGCCAGCAGTAACGTACTAGGTTATTTAACAGATACGCAGTATTTT	CASSNVLGYLTDTQYF
TRBV7-9	TRBJ2-5	-	13	few	TGTGCCAGCAGCTCGGGGACCTCGGGGACCCAGTACTTC	CASSSGTSGTQYF
TRBV20-1	TRBJ1-1	-	15	many	TGCAGTGCTAAAGACCTCTATAACATGAACACTGAAGCTTTCTTT	CSAKDLYNMNTEAFF
TRBV20-1	TRBJ1-4	-	15	many	TGCAGTGCTAGAGTACCGGGGAACTGGAATGAAAAACTGTTTTTT	CSARVPGNWNEKLFF
TRBV5-1	TRBJ2-3	-	14	many	TGCGCCAGCAGCCCACGCGGAGGGTCAGATACGCAGTATTTT	CASSPRGGSDTQYF
TRBV20-1	TRBJ1-6	TRBD1	13	many	TGCAGTGCTAGGGGGACAGGGAATTCACCCCTCCACTTT	CSARGTGNSPLHF
TRBV28	TRBJ2-3	-	15	many	TGTGCCAGCAGTCCACATTCAGATCGCGCAGATACGCAGTATTTT	CASSPHSDRADTQYF
TRBV18	TRBJ2-1	TRBD2	17	many	TGTGCCAGCTCACTAGGACTAGCGGGAGAGAGGGACAATGAGCAGTTCTTC	CASSLGLAGERDNEQFF
TRBV10-1	TRBJ2-5	TRBD2	15	-	TGCGCCAGCAGAGAAGGACTAGCGGGACAAGAGACCCAGTACTTC	CASREGLAGQETQYF
TRBV6-1	TRBJ1-2	-	15	few	TGTGCCAGCAGTCAGGAAACGATAAGGAGTCATGGCTACACCTTC	CASSQETIRSHGYTF
TRBV7-9	TRBJ2-5	-	15	many	TGTGCCAGCAGCCCTTCATGGGGTGAATGGGAGACCCAGTACTTC	CASSPSWGEWETQYF
TRBV20-1	TRBJ2-4	-	18	-	TGCAGTGCTAGAGACATCGAGGAGTACATCTTAGCCAAAAACATTCAGTACTTC	CSARDIEEYILAKNIQYF
TRBV28	TRBJ1-2	-	13	-	TGTGCCAGCAGATCAGGGTTATCTCGGGGCTACACCTTC	CASRSGLSRGYTF
TRBV6-5	TRBJ2-7	-	13	many	TGTGCCAGCAGTTACTCAGGGTACTCCGAGCAGTACTTC	CASSYSGYSEQYF
TRBV27	TRBJ2-7	TRBD1	14	many	TGTGCCAGCAGGAGGGACAGGGCCGACTACGAGCAGTACTTC	CASRRDRADYEQYF
TRBV7-9	TRBJ1-1	-	17	many	TGTGCCAGCAGCGTAGGAGTCTCTTTTTTGGGGGCGGATGAAGCTTTCTTT	CASSVGVSFLGADEAFF
TRBV30	TRBJ2-1	TRBD1	12	many	TGTGCCTGGAGTGACTCAGGGACAGAGGGGTTCTTC	CAWSDSGTEGFF
TRBV18	TRBJ1-4	TRBD1	15	many	TGTGCCAGCTCGCACAGGGGTGCAACTAATGAAAAACTGTTTTTT	CASSHRGATNEKLFF
TRBV24-1	TRBJ1-1	-	13	-	TGTGCCAGCAGCGACCTTTTGAACACTGAAGCTTTCTTT	CASSDLLNTEAFF
TRBV28	TRBJ2-3	TRBD2	16	-	TGTGCCAGCAGTTTATATCTAGCGGGTTTCACAGATACGCAGTATTTT	CASSLYLAGFTDTQYF
TRBV11-2	TRBJ1-4	-	14	-	TGTGCCAGCAGGGAGGGGCCTGGCGGGGAAAAACTGTTTTTT	CASREGPGGEKLFF
TRBV3-1	TRBJ1-1	-	16	many	TGTGCCAGCAGCCAAGATTTAACAGGGAGGAAGACTGAAGCTTTCTTT	CASSQDLTGRKTEAFF
TRBV12-3/TRBV12-4	TRBJ2-2	-	15	many	TGTGCCAGCAGTTCTGGGGGACTCCTGGCCGGGGAGCTGTTTTTT	CASSSGGLLAGELFF
TRBV13	TRBJ2-1	-	15	many	TGTGCCAGCAGCTTAAGGATAGGGGTTAACAATGAGCAGTTCTTC	CASSLRIGVNNEQFF
TRBV28	TRBJ1-1	TRBD1	13	many	TGTGCCAGCAGACTGACAGGGGGCACTGAAGCTTTCTTT	CASRLTGGTEAFF
TRBV14	TRBJ2-7	TRBD2	16	many	TGTGCCAGCAGCCCCTTCAAGGGCGGGGGAAGGAGCGAGCAGTACTTC	CASSPFKGGGRSEQYF
TRBV28	TRBJ2-3	TRBD2	13	-	TGTGCCAGCAGTTCCCTAGCGGGGGATACGCAGTATTTT	CASSSLAGDTQYF
TRBV7-2	TRBJ1-1	-	13	many	TGTGCCAGCAGCTTAGTATCCGGGTCTGAAGCTTTCTTT	CASSLVSGSEAFF
TRBV20-1	TRBJ2-3	TRBD2	15	many	TGCAGTGCTAGAGGTGTGGCTAGCGGTGCAGATACGCAGTATTTT	CSARGVASGADTQYF
TRBV2	TRBJ1-1	-	14	many	TGTGCCAGCAGTGGACCACAGGGGAACACTGAAGCTTTCTTT	CASSGPQGNTEAFF
TRBV7-9	TRBJ2-2	-	16	few	TGTGCCAGCAGCGCCCATAGGTTAAAAGACTTCGGGGAGCTGTTTTTT	CASSAHRLKDFGELFF
TRBV27	TRBJ2-3	-	14	many	TGTGCCAGCCGGACCGACACAAGCACAGATACGCAGTATTTT	CASRTDTSTDTQYF
TRBV10-3	TRBJ2-1	TRBD2	16	many	TGTGCCATCAGTGAGAAGGGACTAGCGGGAGGCAATGAGCAGTTCTTC	CAISEKGLAGGNEQFF
TRBV18	TRBJ2-3	TRBD2	15	many	TGTGCCAGCTCACCGGGACTAGCGGGAGAACATACGCAGTATTTT	CASSPGLAGEHTQYF
TRBV28	TRBJ2-3	TRBD2	17	many	TGTGCCAGCAGGCCTCGGGGGACTAGCGGATTCACAGATACGCAGTATTTT	CASRPRGTSGFTDTQYF
TRBV7-9	TRBJ1-6	TRBD1	18	many	TGTGCCAGCAGCACAAATCTTAAACCGGGACAGGGGGATTCACCCCTCCACTTT	CASSTNLKPGQGDSPLHF
TRBV9	TRBJ1-3	-	15	many	TGTGCCAGCAGCAGTCGTCCAAGCTCTGGAAACACCATATATTTT	CASSSRPSSGNTIYF
TRBV24-1	TRBJ2-6	-	16	many	TGTGCCACCAGTGATGATACAGGGACTGGGGCCAACGTCCTGACTTTC	CATSDDTGTGANVLTF
TRBV7-3	TRBJ2-2	TRBD2	15	many	TGTGCCAGCAGCCGAACCGGGACTAGCACCGGGGAGCTGTTTTTT	CASSRTGTSTGELFF
TRBV11-3	TRBJ1-1	-	16	many	TGTGCCAGCAGCTTAGGAGGGGTCCAATCGGACACTGAAGCTTTCTTT	CASSLGGVQSDTEAFF
TRBV7-9	TRBJ2-5	TRBD1	13	many	TGTGCCAGCAGCTTAGCGGGACAGATAGTATTGTACTTC	CASSLAGQIVLYF
TRBV12-3/TRBV12-4	TRBJ1-1	-	13	many	TGTGCCAGCAGTTTAACAGCGGGGACTGAAGCTTTCTTT	CASSLTAGTEAFF
TRBV5-1	TRBJ2-1	TRBD2	15	few	TGCGCCAGCAGCTTGGCGACTAGCGGAAACAATGAGCAGTTCTTC	CASSLATSGNNEQFF
TRBV12-3/TRBV12-4	TRBJ1-2	-	13	-	TGTGCCAGCAGTTTAAACAGGCTCTATGGCTACACCTTC	CASSLNRLYGYTF
TRBV11-2	TRBJ2-1	TRBD2	15	many	TGTGCCAGCAGCTTGGGGCTAGCGGGACTTAACGAGCAGTTCTTC	CASSLGLAGLNEQFF
TRBV20-1	TRBJ1-2	-	15	-	TGCAGTGCTAGAGATGAGGGATGGGGGGGTACTGGCTACACCTTC	CSARDEGWGGTGYTF